The next 25 T cell receptor beta chains were all read from a single sample in a study of blood T cell repertoires in COVID-19. Libraries were prepared by immunoSEQ multiplex PCR; TCRdb keeps only in-frame clonotypes and omits some of them. This sample has approximately 120,000 clones, with roughly nine tenths found just once. Specimen: peripheral blood. These receptors were taken from a man in his fifties or sixties with COVID-19, enrolled during active disease.

V usage is TRBV5-1 and J usage is TRBJ1-1; no reliable D call. The CDR3 is 14 amino acids. Germline loops: CDR1 SGHRS, CDR2 YFSETQ. V was pared by 1 base and J by 6 bases, with 13 bases between. Written as DNA, the CDR3 is TGCGCCAGCAGCTTGCGCCCCGCTGGCCCTGAAGCTTTCTTT. It yields the protein CASSLRPAGPEAFF.

The chain links TRBV19 to TRBJ1-1; no reliable D call. The CDR3 is 12 residues long. Trimming stripped 3 bases from V and 1 base from J, with 3 bases between. The germline V gene encodes CDR1 LNHDA and CDR2 SQIVND (reference sequence). Here the CDR3 reads CASSIGNTEAFF. CDR3 DNA sequence: TGTGCCAGTAGTATCGGGAACACTGAAGCTTTCTTT.

The CDR3: CASSDSTKYYYEQYF. The CDR3 coding sequence is TGTGCCAGCAGTGATTCCACAAAGTACTACTACGAGCAGTACTTC. The chain recombines TRBV25-1 with TRBJ2-7; D gene ambiguous. Trimming removed 3 bases at V and 3 bases at J, with 15 bases between. CDR1 and CDR2 from the germline V gene are MGHDK and SYGVNS. This CDR3 has 15 residues.

The chain has TRBV13 and TRBJ2-3; tentative D call: TRBD1 (6 bases). This CDR3 has 15 amino acids. Per germline, CDR1 PRHDT and CDR2 FYEKMQ (reference sequence). Trimming left V 1 base short and J 6 bases short, with 14 bases between. The CDR3 nucleotides read TGTGCCAGCAGCTTAGCCGTTACAGGGACGGATACGCAGTATTTT. Encoded protein: CASSLAVTGTDTQYF.

The V gene is TRBV6-2 or TRBV6-3, the J gene TRBJ1-2; D is unclear. The CDR3 contains 16 residues. Trimming shortened V by 3 bases and J by 3 bases, and 17 bases separated the two germline ends. The germline V gene has CDR1 MNHEY and CDR2 SVGEGT. The chain's CDR3 is CASSYSPNDGDYGYTF. The CDR3 bases are TGTGCCAGCAGTTATTCACCCAACGACGGGGACTATGGCTACACCTTC.

The chain recombines TRBV21-1 with TRBJ2-2; the table's D gene call, TRBD2, was not cross checked with the DNA. TRBV21-1 is recorded as a pseudogene. The CDR3 runs 16 residues. The CDR3 loop reads CASSKKRGVNTGELFF. The CDR3 region has the DNA TGTGCCAGCAGCAAAAAACGGGGAGTGAACACCGGGGAGCTGTTTTTT.

The chain recombines TRBV9 with TRBJ2-3; 9 positions match TRBD1. The CDR3 consists of 15 residues. Germline V lookup: CDR1 SGDLS, CDR2 YYNGEE. Trimming at V came to 5 bases and at J to 1 base, leaving 5 bases not matched to a gene. The CDR3 is CASSPDRGGTDTQYF. The CDR3 DNA sequence: TGTGCCAGCAGTCCCGACAGGGGGGGCACAGATACGCAGTATTTT.

The rearrangement uses TRBV6-2 or TRBV6-3 and TRBJ2-7, with D possibly matching TRBD1 (5 bases). From germline, CDR1 is MNHEY and CDR2 SVGEGT. V was shortened by 0 bases and J by 3 bases, with 6 bases between the two germline ends. CDR3 length: 13 amino acids. The CDR3: CASSYSGVYEQYV. CDR3 in DNA: TGTGCCAGCAGTTACTCAGGGGTCTACGAGCAGTACGTC.

V and J are TRBV5-5 and TRBJ2-7; a weak D match, TRBD2 (6 bases). CDR3 length: 17 residues. The V end lost 4 bases, the J end lost 1 base, and 21 bases lay between the germline ends. Germline values: CDR1 SGHKS, CDR2 YYEKEE (reference sequence). The CDR3, as DNA: TGTGCCAGCAGCCGGGGGATTACGTCGGGGTGGTCCTACGAGCAGTACGTC. It encodes CASSRGITSGWSYEQYV.

V is TRBV19 and J is TRBJ2-1; D possibly corresponds to TRBD2 (6 bases). Germline loops: CDR1 LNHDA, CDR2 SQIVND (reference sequence). The CDR3 is 14 residues long. V was clipped by 3 bases and J by 7 bases, with 13 bases between them. The CDR3, as DNA: TGTGCCAGTAGTATTACGGGAGCTACGAATGAGCAGTTCTTC. This gives the protein CASSITGATNEQFF.

This clone was seen a handful of times. The rearrangement uses TRBV6-2 or TRBV6-3 and TRBJ2-2; 7 bases map to TRBD2. The length of the CDR3 is 16 residues. CDR1 MNHEY and CDR2 SVGEGT come from the germline V gene. With V trimmed by 4 bases and J by 5 bases, 10 bases remained unmatched. CDR3 residues: CASSSLAGDQTGELFF. DNA for the CDR3: TGTGCCAGCAGTTCCCTTGCGGGAGATCAGACCGGGGAGCTGTTTTTT.

The rearrangement uses TRBV29-1 and TRBJ1-1; 8 bases are shared with TRBD1. The CDR3 is made up of 12 amino acids. Germline loops: CDR1 SQVTM, CDR2 ANQGSEA. J lost 4 bases, V lost 7 bases, and 5 bases had no gene match. CDR3 amino acids: CSALDRATEAFF. The CDR3 DNA follows: TGCAGCGCCCTGGACAGGGCCACTGAAGCTTTCTTT.

V gene TRBV7-8 combines with J gene TRBJ2-7, with 8 bases lining up with TRBD2. V lost 2 bases, J lost 2 bases, and 5 bases stayed unmatched. This CDR3 is 15 amino acids long. The V gene's germline CDR1 is SGHVS and CDR2 FQNEAQ. CDR3 DNA: TGTGCCAGCAGCTTATTAAGTAGCGGGACCTACGAGCAGTACTTC. Translating gives CASSLLSSGTYEQYF.

The chain recombines TRBV14 with TRBJ2-7, with D perhaps TRBD2 (6 bases). Trimming removed 4 bases at V and 0 bases at J, with 7 bases between. CDR1 SGHDN and CDR2 FVKESK come from the germline V gene. The CDR3 runs to 13 residues. The CDR3: CASSLTSSYEQYF. In DNA form, the CDR3 reads TGTGCCAGCAGCCTGACTAGCTCCTACGAGCAGTACTTC.

This clone occurred once. The rearrangement joins TRBV9 to TRBJ1-1; no definite D call. The germline gives CDR1 SGDLS, CDR2 YYNGEE. This CDR3 is built from 16 residues. V was pared by 4 bases and J by 3 bases, with 19 bases between. The DNA of the CDR3 is TGTGCCAGCAGCTTTCCACCTGGAGGGAGCGACACTGAAGCTTTCTTT. Encoded protein: CASSFPPGGSDTEAFF. The variable domain in full, completed from reference TRBV9 and TRBJ1-1, reads DSGVTQTPKHLITATGQRVTLRCSPRSGDLSVYWYQQSLDQGLQFLIQYYNGEERAKGNILERFSAQQFPDLHSELNLSSLELGDSALYFCASSFPPGGSDTEAFFGQGTRLTVV.

Only one count was recorded for this clone. CDR3 bases: TGCAGTGCTAGAGATGTCGGTGAGCAGTTCTTC. It encodes CSARDVGEQFF. J is TRBJ2-1 and V is TRBV20-1; no clear D. The germline gives CDR1 DFQATT, CDR2 SNEGSKA (reference sequence). Trimming pared 0 bases from V and 9 bases from J, leaving 6 bases between. The CDR3 runs 11 residues.

The rearrangement joins TRBV11-3 to TRBJ2-2, with 12 bases identical to TRBD2. The CDR3 length is 16 residues. The ends lost 1 base at V and 6 bases at J; junction bases unmatched: 3. The germline gives CDR1 SGHNT, CDR2 YENEEA. This CDR3 is CASSLGLAGVAGELFF. CDR3 in DNA: TGTGCCAGCAGCTTAGGACTAGCGGGAGTTGCCGGGGAGCTGTTTTTT.

V is TRBV5-4 and J is TRBJ1-1, with 7 bases aligning to TRBD1. This CDR3 comprises 17 residues. The germline V gene has CDR1 SGHNT and CDR2 YYREEE (reference sequence). The ends lost 3 bases at V and 5 bases at J; junction bases unmatched: 16. DNA for the CDR3: TGTGCCAGCAGCTGGGGGGACAGCGGTATCTCCGTAACTGAAGCTTTCTTT. Translated, it gives CASSWGDSGISVTEAFF.

The rearrangement joins TRBV4-1 to TRBJ2-6; 12 nucleotides agree with TRBD1. The CDR3 runs to 18 residues. Germline CDR1 reads MGHRA; CDR2 reads YSYEKL. The ends lost 4 bases at V and 2 bases at J; junction bases unmatched: 6. Here the CDR3 reads CASSPTGQGAPGANVLTF. The CDR3 bases are TGCGCCAGCAGCCCAACGGGACAGGGGGCCCCTGGGGCCAACGTCCTGACTTTC.

The rearrangement joins TRBV21-1 to TRBJ2-7; the table's D call, TRBD1, was not checked against the DNA. TRBV21-1 has pseudogene status. The CDR3 sequence is 17 residues long. CDR3 region: CASSLQHKPGQGYEQYV. CDR3 sequence (DNA): TGTGCCAGCAGCCTACAACACAAACCGGGACAGGGCTACGAGCAGTACGTC.

This chain uses TRBV12-3 or TRBV12-4 with TRBJ2-5, with TRBD1 matching 8 bases. This CDR3 is 13 amino acids long. V shed 6 bases and J 5 bases; nucleotides not matched to a gene: 5. The CDR3 DNA is TGTGCCAGCAGATACAGGGGGTGGGAGACCCAGTACTTC. Translated, it gives CASRYRGWETQYF.

The CDR3 bases are TGTGCCAGCAGCCTAGGGACAGTTGAGGAGCAGTACTTC. Translating it yields CASSLGTVEEQYF. J is TRBJ2-7 and V is TRBV5-6; TRBD1 matches 7 bases. Germline CDR1 and CDR2: SGHDT and YYEEEE. The CDR3 covers 13 residues. V was pared by 4 bases and J by 7 bases, with 8 bases of the junction left unmatched.

CDR3 bases: TGTGCCAGTAGTATATGGGGACAGAATAACAATGAGCAGTTCTTC. Its protein product is CASSIWGQNNNEQFF. V is TRBV19 and J is TRBJ2-1; 7 bases agree with TRBD1. Trimming took 2 bases from V and 5 from J; bases not matched to a gene: 6. This CDR3 is built from 15 residues. Germline values: CDR1 LNHDA, CDR2 SQIVND (reference sequence).

V usage is TRBV29-1 and J usage is TRBJ1-1, with 7 bases fitting TRBD1. This CDR3 region has 15 residues. Germline CDR1 SQVTM, CDR2 ANQGSEA. Trimming cost V 1 base and J 6 bases; bases outside gene matches: 11. This CDR3 reads CSVEGPQGVSAEAFF. CDR3 nucleotide sequence: TGCAGCGTTGAAGGGCCCCAGGGGGTCTCGGCTGAAGCTTTCTTT. Variable domain in full (rest from reference TRBV29-1 and TRBJ1-1): SAVISQKPSRDICQRGTSLTIQCQVDSQVTMMFWYRQQPGQSLTLIATANQGSEATYESGFVIDKFPISRPNLTFSTLTVSNMSPEDSSIYLCSVEGPQGVSAEAFFGQGTRLTVV.

The chain has TRBV11-2 and TRBJ2-3; 8 bases are a match to TRBD2. Unmatched junction bases numbered 2, after V lost 5 bases and J lost 4 bases. Germline V CDR1 and CDR2: SGHAT, FQNNGV. The CDR3 runs to 13 residues. The chain's CDR3 is CASSPTSADTQYF. The DNA for the CDR3 is TGTGCCAGCAGCCCGACTAGCGCAGATACGCAGTATTTT.